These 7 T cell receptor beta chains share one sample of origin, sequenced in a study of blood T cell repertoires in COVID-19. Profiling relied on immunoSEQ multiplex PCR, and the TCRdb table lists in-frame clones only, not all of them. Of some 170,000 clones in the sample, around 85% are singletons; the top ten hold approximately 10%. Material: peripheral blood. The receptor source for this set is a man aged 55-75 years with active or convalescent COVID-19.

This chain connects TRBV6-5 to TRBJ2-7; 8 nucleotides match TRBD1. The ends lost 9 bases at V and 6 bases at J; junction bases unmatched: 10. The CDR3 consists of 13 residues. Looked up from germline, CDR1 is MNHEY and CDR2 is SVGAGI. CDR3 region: CASGQGPSAEQYF. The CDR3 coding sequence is TGTGCCAGTGGACAGGGACCTTCCGCCGAGCAGTACTTC.

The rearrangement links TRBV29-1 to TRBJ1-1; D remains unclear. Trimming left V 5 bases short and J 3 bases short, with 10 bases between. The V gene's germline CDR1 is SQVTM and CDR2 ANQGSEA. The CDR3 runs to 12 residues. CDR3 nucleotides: TGCAGCGTTAGGGAGGGTTACACTGAAGCTTTCTTT. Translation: CSVREGYTEAFF.

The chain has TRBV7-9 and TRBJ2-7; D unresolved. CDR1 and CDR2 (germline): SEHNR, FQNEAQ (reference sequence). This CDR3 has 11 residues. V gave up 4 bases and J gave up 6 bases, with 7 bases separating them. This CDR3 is CASSSGFEQYF. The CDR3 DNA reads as TGTGCCAGCAGCTCCGGGTTCGAGCAGTACTTC.

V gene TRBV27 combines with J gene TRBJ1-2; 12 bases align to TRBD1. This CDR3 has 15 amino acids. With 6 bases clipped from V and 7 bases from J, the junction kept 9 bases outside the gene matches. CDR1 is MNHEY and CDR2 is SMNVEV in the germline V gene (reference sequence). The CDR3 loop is CASRGQGATHVGYTF. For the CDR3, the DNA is TGTGCCAGCAGGGGACAGGGGGCGACGCACGTTGGCTACACCTTC.

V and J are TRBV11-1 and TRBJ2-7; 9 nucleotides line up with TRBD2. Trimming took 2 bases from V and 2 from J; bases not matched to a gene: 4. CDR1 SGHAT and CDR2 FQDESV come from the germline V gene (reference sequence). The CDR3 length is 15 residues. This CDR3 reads CASSLLASGAYEQYF. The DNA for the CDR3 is TGTGCCAGCAGCTTACTGGCTAGCGGGGCCTACGAGCAGTACTTC. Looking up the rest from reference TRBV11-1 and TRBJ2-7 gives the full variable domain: EAEVAQSPRYKITEKSQAVAFWCDPISGHATLYWYRQILGQGPELLVQFQDESVVDDSQLPKDRFSAERLKGVDSTLKIQPAELGDSAMYLCASSLLASGAYEQYFGPGTRLTVT.

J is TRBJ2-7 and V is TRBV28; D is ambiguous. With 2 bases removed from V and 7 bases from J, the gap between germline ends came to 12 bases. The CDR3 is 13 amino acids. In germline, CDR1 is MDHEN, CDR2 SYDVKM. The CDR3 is CASSLGWSGEQYF. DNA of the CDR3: TGTGCCAGCAGTTTAGGGTGGAGTGGAGAGCAGTACTTC.

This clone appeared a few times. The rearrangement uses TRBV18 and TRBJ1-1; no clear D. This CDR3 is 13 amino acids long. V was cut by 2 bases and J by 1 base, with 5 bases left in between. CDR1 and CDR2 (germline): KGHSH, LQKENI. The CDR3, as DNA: TGTGCCAGCTCACCATTCCGGAACACTGAAGCTTTCTTT. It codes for CASSPFRNTEAFF.